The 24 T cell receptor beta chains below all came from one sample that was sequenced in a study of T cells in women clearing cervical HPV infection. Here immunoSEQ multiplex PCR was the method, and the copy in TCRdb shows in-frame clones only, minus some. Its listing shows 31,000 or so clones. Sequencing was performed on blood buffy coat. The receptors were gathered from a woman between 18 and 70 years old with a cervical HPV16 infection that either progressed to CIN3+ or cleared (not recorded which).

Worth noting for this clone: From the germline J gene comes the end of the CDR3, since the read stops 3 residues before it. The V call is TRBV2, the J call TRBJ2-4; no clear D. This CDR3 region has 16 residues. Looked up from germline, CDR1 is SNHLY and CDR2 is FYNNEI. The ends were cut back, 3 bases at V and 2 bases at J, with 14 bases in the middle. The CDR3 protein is CASSEGYQHTKNIQYF. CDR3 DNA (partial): TGTGCCAGCAGTGAGGGCTACCAACACACCAAAAACATT.

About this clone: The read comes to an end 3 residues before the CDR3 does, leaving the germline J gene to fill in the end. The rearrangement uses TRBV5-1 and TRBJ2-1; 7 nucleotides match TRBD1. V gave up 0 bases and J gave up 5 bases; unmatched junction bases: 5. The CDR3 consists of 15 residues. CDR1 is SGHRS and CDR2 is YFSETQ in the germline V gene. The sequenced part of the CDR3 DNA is TGCGCCAGCAGCTTGGGCCCTGGACAGGACAATGAG. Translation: CASSLGPGQDNE. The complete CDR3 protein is CASSLGPGQDNEQFF. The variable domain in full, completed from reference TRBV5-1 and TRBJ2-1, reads KAGVTQTPRYLIKTRGQQVTLSCSPISGHRSVSWYQQTPGQGLQFLFEYFSETQRNKGNFPGRFSGRQFSNSRSEMNVSTLELGDSALYLCASSLGPGQDNEQFFGPGTRLTVL.

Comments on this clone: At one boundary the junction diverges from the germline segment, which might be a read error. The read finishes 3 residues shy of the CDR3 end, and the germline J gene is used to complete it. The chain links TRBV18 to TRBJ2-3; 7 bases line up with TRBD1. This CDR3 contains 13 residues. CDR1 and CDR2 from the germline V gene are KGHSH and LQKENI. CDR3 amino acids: CASSPTGSETQYF. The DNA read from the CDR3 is TGTGCCAGCTCACCGACAGGGTCAGAGACG.

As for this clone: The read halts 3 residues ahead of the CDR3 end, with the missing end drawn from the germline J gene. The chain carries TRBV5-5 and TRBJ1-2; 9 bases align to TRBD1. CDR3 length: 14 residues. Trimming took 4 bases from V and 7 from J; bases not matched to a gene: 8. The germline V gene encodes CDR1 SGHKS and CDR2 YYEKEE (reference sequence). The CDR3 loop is CASSSGQGWIGYTF. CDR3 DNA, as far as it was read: TGTGCCAGCAGCAGCGGACAGGGGTGGATTGGC. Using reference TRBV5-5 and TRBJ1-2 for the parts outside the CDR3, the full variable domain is DAGVTQSPTHLIKTRGQQVTLRCSPISGHKSVSWYQQVLGQGPQFIFQYYEKEERGRGNFPDRFSARQFPNYSSELNVNALLLGDSALYLCASSSGQGWIGYTFGSGTRLTVV.

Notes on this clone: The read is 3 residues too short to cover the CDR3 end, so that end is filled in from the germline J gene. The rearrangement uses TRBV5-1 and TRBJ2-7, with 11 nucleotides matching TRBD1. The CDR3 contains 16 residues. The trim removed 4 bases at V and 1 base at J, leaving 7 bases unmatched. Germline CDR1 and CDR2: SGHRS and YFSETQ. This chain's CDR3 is CASSVNGQGASYEQYF. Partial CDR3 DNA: TGCGCCAGCAGCGTGAACGGACAGGGGGCGTCCTACGAG.

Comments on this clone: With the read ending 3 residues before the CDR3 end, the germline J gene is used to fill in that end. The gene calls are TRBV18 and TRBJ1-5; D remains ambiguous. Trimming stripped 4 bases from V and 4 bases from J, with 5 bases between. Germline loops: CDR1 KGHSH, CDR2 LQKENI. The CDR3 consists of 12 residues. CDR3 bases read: TGTGCCAGCTCACGGCCTAATCAGCCC. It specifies CASSRPNQP. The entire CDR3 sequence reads CASSRPNQPQHF.

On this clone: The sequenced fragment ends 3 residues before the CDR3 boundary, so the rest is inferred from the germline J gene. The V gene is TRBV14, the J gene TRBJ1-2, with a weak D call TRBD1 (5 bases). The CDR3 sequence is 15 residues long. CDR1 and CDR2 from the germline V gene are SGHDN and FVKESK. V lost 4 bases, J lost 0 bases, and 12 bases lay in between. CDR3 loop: CASSPIDRTNYGYTF. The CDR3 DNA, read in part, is TGTGCCAGCAGCCCTATCGACAGAACTAACTATGGC.

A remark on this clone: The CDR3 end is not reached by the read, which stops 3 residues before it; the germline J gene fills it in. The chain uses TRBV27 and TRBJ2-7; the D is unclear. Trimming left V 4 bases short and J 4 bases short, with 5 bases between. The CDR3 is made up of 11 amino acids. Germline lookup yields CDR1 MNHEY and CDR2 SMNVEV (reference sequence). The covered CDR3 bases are TGTGCCAGCAGTTCTTTTTACGAG. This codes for CASSSFYE. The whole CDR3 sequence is CASSSFYEQYF.

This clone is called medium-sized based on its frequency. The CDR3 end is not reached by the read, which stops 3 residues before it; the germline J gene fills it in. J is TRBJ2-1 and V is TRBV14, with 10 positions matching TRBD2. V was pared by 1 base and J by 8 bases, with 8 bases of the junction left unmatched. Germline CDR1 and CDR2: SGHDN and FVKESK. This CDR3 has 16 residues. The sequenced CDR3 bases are TGTGCCAGCAGCCAAGGACGGGCTAGCGGGAGTTATGAG. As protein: CASSQGRASGSYE. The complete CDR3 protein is CASSQGRASGSYEQFF.

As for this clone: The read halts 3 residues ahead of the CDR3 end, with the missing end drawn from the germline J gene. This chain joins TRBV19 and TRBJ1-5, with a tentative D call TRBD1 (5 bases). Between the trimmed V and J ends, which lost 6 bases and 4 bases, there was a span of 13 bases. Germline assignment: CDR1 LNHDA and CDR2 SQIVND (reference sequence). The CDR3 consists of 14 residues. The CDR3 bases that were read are TGTGCCAGTAGGGAGGAGGGGAGGAATCAGCCC. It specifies CASREEGRNQP. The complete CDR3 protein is CASREEGRNQPQHF.

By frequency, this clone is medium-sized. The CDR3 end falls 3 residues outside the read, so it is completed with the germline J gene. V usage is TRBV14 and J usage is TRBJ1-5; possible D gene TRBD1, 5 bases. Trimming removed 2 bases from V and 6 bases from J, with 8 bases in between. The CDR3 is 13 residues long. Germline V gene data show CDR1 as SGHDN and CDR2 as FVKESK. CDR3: CASSQFQGQPQHF. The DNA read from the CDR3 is TGTGCCAGCAGCCAATTTCAGGGTCAGCCC.

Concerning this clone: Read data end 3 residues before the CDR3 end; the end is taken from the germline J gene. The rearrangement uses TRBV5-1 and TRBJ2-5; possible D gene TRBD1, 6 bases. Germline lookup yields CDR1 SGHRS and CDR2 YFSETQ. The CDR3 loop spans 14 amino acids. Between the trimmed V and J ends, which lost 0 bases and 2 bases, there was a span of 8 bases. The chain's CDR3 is CASSLEGTQETQYF. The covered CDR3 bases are TGCGCCAGCAGCTTGGAAGGGACACAAGAGACC. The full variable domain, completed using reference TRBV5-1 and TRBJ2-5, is KAGVTQTPRYLIKTRGQQVTLSCSPISGHRSVSWYQQTPGQGLQFLFEYFSETQRNKGNFPGRFSGRQFSNSRSEMNVSTLELGDSALYLCASSLEGTQETQYFGPGTRLLVL.

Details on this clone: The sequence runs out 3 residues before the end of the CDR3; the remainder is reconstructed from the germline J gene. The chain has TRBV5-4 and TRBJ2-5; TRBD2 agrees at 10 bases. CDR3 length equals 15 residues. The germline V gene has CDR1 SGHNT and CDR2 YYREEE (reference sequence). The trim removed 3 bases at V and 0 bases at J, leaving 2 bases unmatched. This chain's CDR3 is CASSSGTSDQETQYF. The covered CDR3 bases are TGTGCCAGCAGCTCGGGGACTAGCGACCAAGAGACC.

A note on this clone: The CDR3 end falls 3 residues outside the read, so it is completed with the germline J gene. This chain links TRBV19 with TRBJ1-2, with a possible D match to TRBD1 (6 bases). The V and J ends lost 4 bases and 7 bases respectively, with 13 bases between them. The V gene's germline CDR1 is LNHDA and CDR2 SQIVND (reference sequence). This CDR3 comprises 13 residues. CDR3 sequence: CASSNQDSLGYTF. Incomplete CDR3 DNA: TGTGCCAGTAGTAACCAGGACAGTCTTGGC.

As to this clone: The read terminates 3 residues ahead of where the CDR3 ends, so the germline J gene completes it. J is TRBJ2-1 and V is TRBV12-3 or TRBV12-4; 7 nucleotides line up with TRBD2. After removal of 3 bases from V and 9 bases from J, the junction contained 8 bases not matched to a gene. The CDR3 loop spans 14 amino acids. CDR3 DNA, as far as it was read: TGTGCCAGCAGTTTCCTTGCGGGAGTAGGTGAG. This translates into CASSFLAGVGE. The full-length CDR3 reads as CASSFLAGVGEQFF.

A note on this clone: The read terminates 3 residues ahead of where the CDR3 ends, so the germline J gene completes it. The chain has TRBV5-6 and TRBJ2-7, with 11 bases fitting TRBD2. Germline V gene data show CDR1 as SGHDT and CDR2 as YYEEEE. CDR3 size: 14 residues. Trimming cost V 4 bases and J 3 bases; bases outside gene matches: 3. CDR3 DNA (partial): TGTGCCAGCAGCGGAACTAGCGGGAGCTACGAG. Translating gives CASSGTSGSYE. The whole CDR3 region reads CASSGTSGSYEQYF.

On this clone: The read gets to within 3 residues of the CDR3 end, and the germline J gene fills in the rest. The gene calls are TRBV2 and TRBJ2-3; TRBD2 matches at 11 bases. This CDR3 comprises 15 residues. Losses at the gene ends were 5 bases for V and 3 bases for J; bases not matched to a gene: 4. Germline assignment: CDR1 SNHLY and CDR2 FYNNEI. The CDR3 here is CASSKLAGVTDTQYF. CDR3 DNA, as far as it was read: TGTGCCAGCAGTAAACTAGCGGGAGTTACAGATACG.

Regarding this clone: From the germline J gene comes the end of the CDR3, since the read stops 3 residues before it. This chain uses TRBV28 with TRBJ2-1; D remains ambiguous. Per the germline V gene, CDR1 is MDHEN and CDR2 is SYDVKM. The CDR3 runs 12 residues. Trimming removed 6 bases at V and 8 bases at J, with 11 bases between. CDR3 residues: CASRVAVDEQFF. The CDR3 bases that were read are TGTGCCAGCAGGGTGGCGGTAGATGAG.

The CDR3 loop reads CASSFRGGYEQYF. The CDR3 bases that were read are TGTGCCAGCAGCTTCCGCGGGGGGTACGAG. V and J are TRBV5-4 and TRBJ2-7; the match to TRBD2 covers 8 bases. The CDR3 end is not reached by the read, which stops 3 residues before it; the germline J gene fills it in. Germline CDR1 is SGHNT and CDR2 is YYREEE (reference sequence). The CDR3 is made up of 13 amino acids. V dropped 2 bases and J dropped 4; count of bases not matched to a gene: 2.

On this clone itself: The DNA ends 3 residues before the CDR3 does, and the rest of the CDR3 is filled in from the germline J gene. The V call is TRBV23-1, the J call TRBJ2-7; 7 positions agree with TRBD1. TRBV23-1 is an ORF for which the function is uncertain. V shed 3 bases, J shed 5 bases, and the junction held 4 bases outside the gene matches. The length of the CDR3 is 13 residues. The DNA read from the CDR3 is TGCGCCAGCAGTCAGTCCACAGGGGACGAG. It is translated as CASSQSTGDE. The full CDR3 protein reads CASSQSTGDEQYF.

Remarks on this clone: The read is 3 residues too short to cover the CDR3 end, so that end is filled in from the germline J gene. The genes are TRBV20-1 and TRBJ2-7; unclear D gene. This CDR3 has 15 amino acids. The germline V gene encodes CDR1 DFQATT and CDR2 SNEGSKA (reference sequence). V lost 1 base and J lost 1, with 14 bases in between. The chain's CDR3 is CSARGRRQASYEQYF. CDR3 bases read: TGCAGTGCTAGAGGGAGACGACAAGCATCCTACGAG.

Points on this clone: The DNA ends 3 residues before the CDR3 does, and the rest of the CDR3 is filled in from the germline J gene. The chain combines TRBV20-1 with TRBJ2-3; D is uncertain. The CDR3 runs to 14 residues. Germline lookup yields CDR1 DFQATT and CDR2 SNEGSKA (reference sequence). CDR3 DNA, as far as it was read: TGCAGTGCTAGAGGTCGACTGGCTCAAGAGACG. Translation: CSARGRLAQET. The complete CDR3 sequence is CSARGRLAQETQYF.

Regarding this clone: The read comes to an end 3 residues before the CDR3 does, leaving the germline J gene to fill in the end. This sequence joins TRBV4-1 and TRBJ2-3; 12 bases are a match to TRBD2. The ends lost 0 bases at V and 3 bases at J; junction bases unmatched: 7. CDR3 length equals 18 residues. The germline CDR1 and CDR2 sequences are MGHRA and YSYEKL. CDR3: CASSQDGGLAGGTDTQYF. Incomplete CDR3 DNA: TGCGCCAGCAGCCAAGATGGTGGTCTAGCGGGAGGGACAGATACG.

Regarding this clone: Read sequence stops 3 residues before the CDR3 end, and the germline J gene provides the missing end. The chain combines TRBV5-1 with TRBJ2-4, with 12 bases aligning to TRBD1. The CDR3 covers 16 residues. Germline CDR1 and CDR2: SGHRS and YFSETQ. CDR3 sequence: CASSSTGTGGGETQYF. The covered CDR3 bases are TGCGCCAGCAGCTCCACCGGGACAGGGGGCGGTGAGACT.